This T cell receptor (beta chain) came from a study of blood T cell repertoires in COVID-19. V shed 7 bases and J shed 0 bases, with 15 bases lying between them. Germline values: CDR1 MDHEN, CDR2 SYDVKM. The CDR3 covers 16 residues. Generated by immunoSEQ multiplex PCR, the TCRdb table keeps only in-frame clones and is missing some. The sample lists approximately 100,000 clones, about 92% occurring once. A single count supports this clone. Sequenced material: peripheral blood. The genes are TRBV28 and TRBJ1-4; no firm D call. The sequence derives from a woman aged 80 or over in a cohort sampled during active COVID-19. The CDR3: CASMSGSVATNEKLFF. The CDR3 coding sequence is TGTGCCAGCATGTCGGGGTCCGTGGCAACTAATGAAAAACTGTTTTTT.